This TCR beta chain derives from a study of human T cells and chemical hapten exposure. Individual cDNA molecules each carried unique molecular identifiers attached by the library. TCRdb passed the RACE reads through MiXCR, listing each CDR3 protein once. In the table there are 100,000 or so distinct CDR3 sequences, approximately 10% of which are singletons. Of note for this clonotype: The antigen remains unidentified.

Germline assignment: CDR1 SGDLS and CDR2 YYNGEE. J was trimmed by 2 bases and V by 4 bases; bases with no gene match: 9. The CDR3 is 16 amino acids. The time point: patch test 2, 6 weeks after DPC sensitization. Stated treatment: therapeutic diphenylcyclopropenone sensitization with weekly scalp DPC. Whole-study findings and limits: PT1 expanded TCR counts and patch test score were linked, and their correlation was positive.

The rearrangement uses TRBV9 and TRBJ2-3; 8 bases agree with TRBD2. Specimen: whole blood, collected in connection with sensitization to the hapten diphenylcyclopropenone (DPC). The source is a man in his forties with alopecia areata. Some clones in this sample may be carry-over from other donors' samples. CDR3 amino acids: CASSRYSGTDTDTQYF. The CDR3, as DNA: TGTGCCAGCAGCCGATATAGCGGGACGGACACAGATACGCAGTATTTT.